This entry features one T cell receptor (beta chain) sequence. Its antigen is currently unknown. Profiling relied on immunoSEQ multiplex PCR, and the TCRdb table lists in-frame clones only, not all of them. Of about 150,000 clones detected, less than 90% appear once; the ten largest clones hold 6.9%. This entry belongs to a study of T cell responses to AZD1222 COVID-19 vaccine. The germline V gene has CDR1 MNHEY and CDR2 SMNVEV (reference sequence). The CDR3 is 14 residues long. V was cut by 3 bases and J by 6 bases, with 14 bases left in between. Points from the study as a whole: Spike-specific TCR breadth and depth went up after people got two AZD1222 doses. Along spike, vaccine-associated CD4 TCRs were found throughout, with dominance at 160-218 and 743-854.

This specimen was peripheral blood, taken after recovery from COVID-19. The chain employs TRBV27 and TRBJ1-1; perhaps TRBD1 as D (5 bases). This TCR was sampled from an adult who had recovered from COVID-19. CDR3 nucleotide sequence: TGTGCCAGCAGTTTCCTTTCAGGGTACGCTGAAGCTTTCTTT. Amino acids: CASSFLSGYAEAFF.